Listed below are T cell receptor beta chains from one sample, sequenced in a study of T cells in Graves' hyperthyroidism and ophthalmopathy. TCRdb reprocessed the multiplex PCR reads via MiXCR and lists one record per CDR3 protein. The sample gives hundreds of thousands of distinct CDR3 sequences, under 45% of which show up once; 30% to 40% is in the top ten. The specimen sequenced was blood. These receptors originate from a woman aged 40 to 49 with Graves' hyperthyroidism. Both conserved end residues are part of each CDR3.

j_call v_call cdr3_aa
TRBJ2-7 TRBV6-5 CASSYSYEGGSYEQYF
TRBJ2-5 TRBV7-2 CASSPRLAGKETQYF
TRBJ2-5 TRBV20-1 CSAYPLAGDRETQYF
TRBJ2-7 TRBV7-2 CASSSGTSGNLQYF
TRBJ2-5 TRBV10-3 CAISDLTTAETQYF
TRBJ1-2 TRBV20-1 CSAIRGLGGYTF
TRBJ2-7 TRBV7-9 CASSFPLPGADEQYF
TRBJ1-5 TRBV19 CASDGLMVNQPQHF
TRBJ1-3 TRBV2 CASSVNSAGNTIYF
TRBJ1-3 TRBV6-5 CASSPKGGGNTIYF
TRBJ1-1 TRBV12-3/TRBV12-4 CASSSYSWENTEAFF
TRBJ1-3 TRBV11-2 CASSPRGGASGNTIYF
TRBJ2-7 TRBV19 CASSIGSSGTYEQYF
TRBJ1-6 TRBV7-9 CASSTRDRGEISPLHF
TRBJ2-7 TRBV7-6 CASSLNGFPGQRSYEQYF
TRBJ2-7 TRBV7-2 CASSRDRTVFEQYF
TRBJ1-1 TRBV19 CASSILREGMNTEAFF
TRBJ1-5 TRBV4-1 CASSQDSSSNRNQPQHF
TRBJ2-5 TRBV2 CASREGWGRSNQPQYF
TRBJ2-5 TRBV20-1 CSASIGLAGGTQYF
TRBJ2-7 TRBV7-2 CASSQTSGPYEQYF
TRBJ2-7 TRBV7-9 CASSQEPEPMYYEQYF
TRBJ2-3 TRBV6-5 CASSTTTRQATQYF
TRBJ1-2 TRBV10-3 CATRSDLYGYTF
TRBJ2-5 TRBV29-1 CSVTAEFQETQYF
TRBJ2-7 TRBV9 CASSPLGVPGEQYF
TRBJ1-6 TRBV12-3/TRBV12-4 CASSSRDTNSPLHF
TRBJ2-7 TRBV20-1 CSARERHDAYEQYF
TRBJ1-1 TRBV20-1 CSARDLTSDTEAFF
TRBJ2-5 TRBV20-1 CSARELGTSGSKETQYF
TRBJ1-5 TRBV2 CASSDQGLSYQPQHF
TRBJ2-7 TRBV4-1 CASSQASRGDEQYF
TRBJ1-5 TRBV19 CASSISQGTGGSHF
TRBJ1-2 TRBV25-1 CASSNTDRGHGYTF
TRBJ2-7 TRBV29-1 CSLVGQASYEQYF
TRBJ1-1 TRBV6-5 CASSYNWGTGGTEAFF
TRBJ1-1 TRBV10-3 CAISESRVLGNTEAFF
TRBJ2-7 TRBV29-1 CSVEDRGSTYEQYF
TRBJ1-1 TRBV7-2 CASSNPGREAFF
TRBJ2-7 TRBV6-5 CASSYSDGYEQYF
TRBJ1-6 TRBV19 CASSISGTGASSGSPLHF
TRBJ2-3 TRBV15 CATSRDPGDTQYF
TRBJ2-3 TRBV7-9 CASSLGAGTTDTQYF